The 3 T cell receptor beta chains listed next were all sequenced from one sample in a study of blood T cell repertoires in COVID-19 (TCRdb year 2020). Library method: the immunoSEQ multiplex PCR assay. TCRdb provides this immuneACCESS table in a form limited to in-frame rearrangements. Some clones are lacking; in checked studies, under half of them reflect an unresolved V gene, and why the rest are absent is not known. The sample table records roughly 150,000 clones; 85% to 95% of these occur just once. Of the sample, just under 2% falls within the top ten clones. The specimen sequenced was peripheral blood. The receptors stem from a woman aged 55-75 years with COVID-19, enrolled during active disease.

This sequence joins TRBV19 and TRBJ1-1; 9 bases map to TRBD1. The ends lost 4 bases at V and 1 base at J; junction bases unmatched: 1. This CDR3 has 14 amino acids. Germline CDR1 and CDR2: LNHDA and SQIVND (reference sequence). The DNA of the CDR3 is TGTGCCAGTAGTACACAGGGGGCGAACACTGAAGCTTTCTTT. Encoded protein: CASSTQGANTEAFF.

The chain carries TRBV2 and TRBJ1-5, with D maybe TRBD1 (5 bases). The V and J ends lost 9 bases and 3 bases respectively, with 12 bases between them. CDR3 length: 13 amino acids. Looked up from germline, CDR1 is SNHLY and CDR2 is FYNNEI. The CDR3 sequence: CASKGRANQPQHF. CDR3 coding DNA: TGTGCCAGTAAGGGGAGGGCCAATCAGCCCCAGCATTTT. The full variable domain, with the rest looked up from reference TRBV2 and TRBJ1-5, is EPEVTQTPSHQVTQMGQEVILRCVPISNHLYFYWYRQILGQKVEFLVSFYNNEISEKSEIFDDQFSVERPDGSNFTLKIRSTKLEDSAMYFCASKGRANQPQHFGDGTRLSIL.

This clone was seen only once. The chain joins TRBV7-9 to TRBJ2-3, with 11 bases aligning to TRBD2. With 4 bases clipped from V and 5 bases from J, the junction kept 8 bases outside the gene matches. This CDR3 spans 16 amino acids. Germline V gene lookup returns CDR1 SEHNR and CDR2 FQNEAQ (reference sequence). The CDR3 region is CASSSPGLAVVDTQYF. The CDR3 region has the DNA TGTGCCAGCAGCTCCCCGGGACTAGCGGTGGTAGATACGCAGTATTTT. The entire variable domain, with the rest obtained from reference TRBV7-9 and TRBJ2-3, is as follows: DTGVSQNPRHKITKRGQNVTFRCDPISEHNRLYWYRQTLGQGPEFLTYFQNEAQLEKSRLLSDRFSAERPKGSFSTLEIQRTEQGDSAMYLCASSSPGLAVVDTQYFGPGTRLTVL.